These 7 T cell receptor beta chains share one sample of origin, sequenced in a study of shared clonotypes between healthy human individuals. Profiling relied on immunoSEQ multiplex PCR, and the TCRdb table lists in-frame clones only, not all of them. This table holds 2 million to 2.5 million clones, about nine tenths found once. Sequencing input: naive CD4+ T cells from PBMCs. Subset specified: CD45RA+ positively selected. The receptor set was obtained from a young man in good health. Some clones in this sample may be carry-over from other donors' samples.

This clone was seen a single time. The chain has TRBV5-4 and TRBJ2-6; D ambiguous. Looked up from germline, CDR1 is SGHNT and CDR2 is YYREEE (reference sequence). The CDR3 is 16 residues long. Trimming took 0 bases from V and 0 from J, leaving 7 bases between them. DNA for the CDR3: TGTGCCAGCAGCTTGGCTCTGAGCTCTGGGGCCAACGTCCTGACTTTC. Translated: CASSLALSSGANVLTF.

This clone appeared a few times. This sequence joins TRBV6-5 and TRBJ1-2; a possible D gene is TRBD1 (5 bases). Germline CDR1 reads MNHEY; CDR2 reads SVGAGI. This CDR3 is 15 amino acids long. The V and J ends lost 6 bases and 4 bases respectively, with 18 bases between them. The CDR3 region is CASRTRHRDSYGYTF. The DNA for the CDR3 is TGTGCCAGCAGGACACGACACCGGGACTCCTATGGCTACACCTTC.

The chain is built from TRBV28 and TRBJ2-3, with D hard to call. This CDR3 region has 15 residues. V lost 7 bases to trimming and J lost 3 bases, with 17 bases between them. CDR1 and CDR2 (germline): MDHEN, SYDVKM. The CDR3 region has the DNA TGTGCCAGCACCTACGGATTTCAAAGAACAGATACGCAGTATTTT. Translation gives CASTYGFQRTDTQYF.

This sequence joins TRBV19 and TRBJ1-3; D gene unclear. With 5 bases removed from V and 0 bases from J, the gap between germline ends came to 11 bases. Germline V lookup: CDR1 LNHDA, CDR2 SQIVND (reference sequence). This CDR3 contains 15 residues. Here the CDR3 reads CASSPDPSSGNTIYF. The CDR3 region has the DNA TGTGCCAGTAGTCCCGATCCGAGCTCTGGAAACACCATATATTTT.

The V and J genes are TRBV5-1 and TRBJ1-4, with D hard to call. Germline V gene lookup returns CDR1 SGHRS and CDR2 YFSETQ. The CDR3 is made up of 15 amino acids. V was cut by 5 bases and J by 0 bases, with 11 bases left in between. The CDR3 nucleotides read TGCGCCAGCAGTCCGGGGTGGGCAACTAATGAAAAACTGTTTTTT. Translated: CASSPGWATNEKLFF.

The chain links TRBV11-2 to TRBJ2-5; D may be TRBD2 (6 bases). The germline CDR1 and CDR2 sequences are SGHAT and FQNNGV. The CDR3 has 12 residues. Trimming stripped 3 bases from V and 5 bases from J, with 7 bases between. CDR3 region: CASSFAGETQYF. The CDR3 DNA is TGTGCCAGCAGCTTTGCGGGGGAGACCCAGTACTTC.

This clone was seen only once. V usage is TRBV7-3 and J usage is TRBJ2-2, with 11 bases fitting TRBD2. The CDR3 loop spans 16 amino acids. Germline values: CDR1 SGHTA, CDR2 FQGTGA. V shed 2 bases and J 4 bases; nucleotides not matched to a gene: 3. The CDR3 here is CASSLALAGGTGELFF. The CDR3 nucleotides read TGTGCCAGCAGCTTAGCTCTAGCGGGAGGCACCGGGGAGCTGTTTTTT.